These 14 T cell receptor beta chains were all obtained from the same sample, sequenced in a study of human T cells and chemical hapten exposure. The time point was: pre-sensitization, week 0. Sample treatment: therapeutic diphenylcyclopropenone sensitization with weekly scalp DPC. Using its own MiXCR run on the RACE reads, TCRdb lists one record per CDR3 protein. Among about 250,000 distinct CDR3 sequences listed, approximately 7.5% were seen once. The sequences come from whole blood, collected in connection with sensitization to the hapten diphenylcyclopropenone (DPC). The source of these receptors is a man aged 18 to 29 with alopecia areata. Some clones in this sample may be carry-over from other donors' samples.

The chain links TRBV6-6 to TRBJ2-3; D not resolved. The V end lost 2 bases, the J end lost 2 bases, and 8 bases lay between the germline ends. CDR1 is MNHNY, CDR2 SVGAGI, per germline (reference sequence). The CDR3 sequence is 14 residues long. DNA of the CDR3: TGTGCCAGCAGTTACACGAGAATCACAGATACGCAGTATTTT. Amino acids: CASSYTRITDTQYF.

With regard to this clonotype: Just one base apart from a much larger clone, this may be a read error. V and J are TRBV27 and TRBJ1-6; D remains unclear. CDR3 length equals 15 residues. The germline V gene has CDR1 MNHEY and CDR2 SMNVEV (reference sequence). CDR3 sequence: CASGFTLGVLSPLHF. In DNA, the CDR3 is TGTGCCAGCGGTTTCACTCTGGGTGTCCTTTCACCCCTCCACTTT.

The chain uses TRBV10-3 and TRBJ2-7, with D possibly matching TRBD1 (5 bases). V lost 8 bases to trimming and J lost 2 bases, with 10 bases between them. The germline gives CDR1 ENHRY, CDR2 SYGVKD. The CDR3 is made up of 12 amino acids. The CDR3 sequence is CAIGAGTYEQYF. The CDR3 DNA reads TGTGCCATCGGGGCAGGAACCTACGAGCAGTACTTC.

This clonotype has just a few counts. A junction end diverges from the germline sequence, so it may reflect a read error. The chain combines TRBV4-3 with TRBJ1-3; 9 bases are shared with TRBD1. This CDR3 is 12 amino acids long. Germline CDR1 LGHNA, CDR2 YSLEER. This CDR3 reads CASSQDRRDRVF. The CDR3, as DNA: TGCGCCAGCAGCCAAGATCGCCGGGACAGGGTATTT.

This clonotype was picked up many times. The rearrangement joins TRBV4-3 to TRBJ2-2; TRBD1 agrees at 7 bases. The CDR3 spans 15 residues. Germline lookup yields CDR1 LGHNA and CDR2 YSLEER. Trimming at V came to 0 bases and at J to 4 bases, leaving 2 bases not matched to a gene. The CDR3 loop reads CASSQEDRATGELFF. The CDR3 DNA reads TGCGCCAGCAGCCAAGAAGACAGGGCCACCGGGGAGCTGTTTTTT.

This clonotype was observed many times. V usage is TRBV10-2 and J usage is TRBJ1-4, with D possibly being TRBD1 (5 bases). The CDR3 extends over 14 amino acids. V was pared by 8 bases and J by 1 base, with 11 bases between. Germline loops: CDR1 WSHSY, CDR2 SAAADI. The CDR3: CASFPGLTNEKLFF. The CDR3 bases are TGCGCCAGCTTTCCAGGGCTAACTAATGAAAAACTGTTTTTT.

The gene calls are TRBV12-3 or TRBV12-4 and TRBJ2-2, with unresolved D. V gave up 1 base and J gave up 5 bases, with 11 bases separating them. This CDR3 has 15 residues. CDR3 nucleotide sequence: TGTGCCAGCAGTTTAGGGGTCCTCTGGACCGGGGAGCTGTTTTTT. Protein sequence: CASSLGVLWTGELFF.

This chain uses TRBV4-3 with TRBJ2-3; D is possibly TRBD1 or TRBD2 (5 bases each). Trimming removed 0 bases from V and 7 bases from J, with 17 bases in between. In germline, CDR1 is LGHNA, CDR2 YSLEER. This CDR3 has 16 amino acids. The CDR3 DNA is TGCGCCAGCAGCCAAGAAGATCGGCCCGAGGGGTATACGCAGTATTTT. It is translated as CASSQEDRPEGYTQYF.

In this sample, this clonotype turned up a few times. The chain joins TRBV29-1 to TRBJ2-7, with D maybe TRBD1 (6 bases). V lost 1 base to trimming and J lost 2 bases, with 18 bases between them. The germline CDR1 and CDR2 sequences are SQVTM and ANQGSEA. The CDR3 loop spans 16 amino acids. As DNA, the CDR3 is TGCAGCGTTGAAGCGGGTACAGGGTTAGTGCCCTACGAGCAGTACTTC. This codes for CSVEAGTGLVPYEQYF.

Ten or more counts support this clonotype. The V gene is TRBV28, the J gene TRBJ1-5, with 7 bases fitting TRBD1. The CDR3 runs to 15 residues. From germline, CDR1 is MDHEN and CDR2 SYDVKM. The V and J ends lost 6 bases and 6 bases, in that order; junction bases with no gene match: 11. The CDR3 reads CASRPPTGEGQPQHF. For the CDR3, the DNA is TGTGCCAGCAGACCCCCAACAGGGGAGGGTCAGCCCCAGCATTTT.

This clonotype was counted between two and nine times. The chain joins TRBV29-1 to TRBJ1-3; TRBD1 might be the D (5 bases). The germline CDR1 and CDR2 sequences are SQVTM and ANQGSEA. Trimming took off 5 bases at V and 0 bases at J, with 17 bases between the two ends. The length of the CDR3 is 16 residues. The CDR3 protein is CSVLETGVVSGNTIYF. DNA of the CDR3: TGCAGCGTTTTAGAAACAGGAGTCGTCTCTGGAAACACCATATATTTT.

This clonotype occurred a few times. CDR3 sequence: CASSDIGQGALDGYTF. The DNA of the CDR3 is TGCGCCAGCAGTGATATAGGACAGGGAGCTTTGGACGGCTACACCTTC. The chain has TRBV10-2 and TRBJ1-2, with 8 bases identical to TRBD1. J was trimmed by 8 bases and V by 3 bases; bases with no gene match: 14. CDR3 length equals 16 residues. The germline V gene encodes CDR1 WSHSY and CDR2 SAAADI.

The rearrangement uses TRBV12-3 or TRBV12-4 and TRBJ1-1; D is unclear. The CDR3 covers 15 residues. Trimming pared 5 bases from V and 2 bases from J, leaving 15 bases between. The CDR3 DNA sequence: TGTGCCAGCAGTCCCATCCGGCAGCGAAACACTGAAGCTTTCTTT. Residues: CASSPIRQRNTEAFF.

The chain uses TRBV7-9 and TRBJ2-5, with 7 bases that match TRBD1. Germline-derived CDR1 and CDR2 are SEHNR and FQNEAQ (reference sequence). V was pared by 5 bases and J by 3 bases, with 15 bases of the junction left unmatched. The CDR3 covers 17 residues. CDR3 DNA sequence: TGTGCCAGCAGCCCCCTTTTCCTCCGGGACAGCAAAGAGACCCAGTACTTC. It yields the protein CASSPLFLRDSKETQYF.